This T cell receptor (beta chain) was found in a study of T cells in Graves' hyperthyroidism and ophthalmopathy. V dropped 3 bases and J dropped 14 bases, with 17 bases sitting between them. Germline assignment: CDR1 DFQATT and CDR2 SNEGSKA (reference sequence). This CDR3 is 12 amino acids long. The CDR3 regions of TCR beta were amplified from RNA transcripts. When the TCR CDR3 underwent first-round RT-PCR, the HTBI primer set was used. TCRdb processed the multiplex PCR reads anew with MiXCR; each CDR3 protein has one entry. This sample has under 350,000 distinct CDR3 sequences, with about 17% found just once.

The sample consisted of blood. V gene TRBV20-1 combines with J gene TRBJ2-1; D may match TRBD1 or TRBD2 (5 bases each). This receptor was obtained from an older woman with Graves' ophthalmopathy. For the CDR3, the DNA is TGCAGTGCTAGTCCCGGGACCGGAGTGGAGTTCTTC. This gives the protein CSASPGTGVEFF.